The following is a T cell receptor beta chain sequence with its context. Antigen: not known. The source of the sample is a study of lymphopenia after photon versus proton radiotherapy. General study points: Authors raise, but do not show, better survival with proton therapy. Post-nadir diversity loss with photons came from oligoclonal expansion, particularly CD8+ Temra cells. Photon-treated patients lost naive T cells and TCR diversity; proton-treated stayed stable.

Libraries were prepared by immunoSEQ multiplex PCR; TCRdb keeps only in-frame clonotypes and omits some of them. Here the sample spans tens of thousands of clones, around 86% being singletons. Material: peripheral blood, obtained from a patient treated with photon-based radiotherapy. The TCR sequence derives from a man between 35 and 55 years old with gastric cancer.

CDR3 DNA: TGTGCCAGCAGCGTAGCTAGCGGGGGGCCAGATACGCAGTATTTT. This translates into CASSVASGGPDTQYF. The chain recombines TRBV9 with TRBJ2-3, with 11 bases aligning to TRBD2. CDR3 length: 15 amino acids. V shed 0 bases, J shed 4 bases, and the junction held 1 base outside the gene matches. Germline lookup yields CDR1 SGDLS and CDR2 YYNGEE.